This is a list of T cell receptor beta chains from one sample in a study of blood T cell repertoires in COVID-19. Some clones are missing from TCRdb's copy, which holds only in-frame ones; the method was immunoSEQ multiplex PCR. Of a few hundred thousand clones listed, approximately 86% were seen once; the top ten hold around 2.1%. The source material was peripheral blood. The source of these receptors is a young woman who had recovered from COVID-19. Both conserved end residues are part of each CDR3. Fields, in order: V gene, clone size, J gene, D gene, CDR3 protein, CDR3 DNA. The D gene is left open where the match is weak. Where a row states a size, it is once, few, many or the class of an expanded clone; other rows omit it.

v_gene: TRBV28
abundance: once
j_gene: TRBJ1-5
d_gene: -
CDR3aa: CASERRGGQPQHF
CDR3nt: TGTGCCAGTGAACGCAGGGGAGGGCAGCCCCAGCATTTT

v_gene: TRBV2
abundance: -
j_gene: TRBJ1-5
d_gene: -
CDR3aa: CASSQQDYSNQPQHF
CDR3nt: TGTGCCAGCAGCCAACAGGATTATAGCAATCAGCCCCAGCATTTT

v_gene: TRBV6-5
abundance: -
j_gene: TRBJ1-1
d_gene: TRBD1
CDR3aa: CASSYSTGEAFF
CDR3nt: TGTGCCAGCAGTTACTCGACAGGGGAAGCTTTCTTT

v_gene: TRBV18
abundance: -
j_gene: TRBJ2-1
d_gene: TRBD2
CDR3aa: CASSPLSGAAYNEQFF
CDR3nt: TGTGCCAGCTCACCCCTTAGCGGGGCTGCCTACAATGAGCAGTTCTTC

v_gene: TRBV15
abundance: -
j_gene: TRBJ2-7
d_gene: -
CDR3aa: CATGQGTYEQYF
CDR3nt: TGTGCCACTGGGCAGGGTACCTACGAGCAGTACTTC

v_gene: TRBV3-1/TRBV3-2
abundance: -
j_gene: TRBJ2-1
d_gene: -
CDR3aa: CASSPLSRPAGARNEQFF
CDR3nt: TGTGCCAGCAGCCCCCTTAGTCGGCCGGCGGGGGCTCGGAATGAGCAGTTCTTC

v_gene: TRBV5-1
abundance: once
j_gene: TRBJ1-3
d_gene: -
CDR3aa: CASSSIDGSRDTIYF
CDR3nt: TGCGCCAGCAGCTCTATAGACGGCTCTCGGGACACCATATATTTT

v_gene: TRBV28
abundance: -
j_gene: TRBJ2-7
d_gene: -
CDR3aa: CASQSFYSAGDYYEQYF
CDR3nt: TGTGCTTCCCAAAGTTTTTACTCGGCAGGGGATTACTACGAGCAGTACTTC

v_gene: TRBV2
abundance: -
j_gene: TRBJ2-1
d_gene: -
CDR3aa: CASSTGNRYNEQFF
CDR3nt: TGTGCCAGCAGTACAGGGAACCGCTACAATGAGCAGTTCTTC

v_gene: TRBV19
abundance: -
j_gene: TRBJ1-3
d_gene: -
CDR3aa: CASSLTIEPIMERNTIYF
CDR3nt: TGTGCCAGTAGTTTAACTATAGAACCGATCATGGAGAGAAACACCATATATTTT

v_gene: TRBV27
abundance: -
j_gene: TRBJ2-7
d_gene: TRBD1
CDR3aa: CASSQPPGQGFEQYF
CDR3nt: TGTGCCAGCAGTCAACCGCCGGGACAGGGTTTCGAGCAGTACTTC

v_gene: TRBV6-2/TRBV6-3
abundance: once
j_gene: TRBJ2-7
d_gene: TRBD1
CDR3aa: CASSYSRTGISYEQYF
CDR3nt: TGTGCCAGCAGTTACTCTCGGACAGGGATCTCCTACGAGCAGTACTTC

v_gene: TRBV4-1
abundance: -
j_gene: TRBJ2-7
d_gene: TRBD1
CDR3aa: CASSHPGQGLFEQYF
CDR3nt: TGCGCCAGCAGCCACCCGGGACAGGGGCTTTTCGAGCAGTACTTC

v_gene: TRBV5-1
abundance: -
j_gene: TRBJ1-6
d_gene: -
CDR3aa: CASSLAGVHNSPLHF
CDR3nt: TGCGCCAGCAGCTTGGCCGGGGTCCATAATTCACCCCTCCACTTT

v_gene: TRBV19
abundance: -
j_gene: TRBJ2-3
d_gene: TRBD1
CDR3aa: CASTTTGGLDTQYF
CDR3nt: TGTGCCAGTACCACGACAGGGGGCTTAGATACGCAGTATTTT

v_gene: TRBV27
abundance: -
j_gene: TRBJ1-6
d_gene: TRBD1
CDR3aa: CASSRSGQGIYNSPLHF
CDR3nt: TGTGCCAGCAGCCGTTCTGGACAGGGAATATATAATTCACCCCTCCACTTT

v_gene: TRBV27
abundance: -
j_gene: TRBJ1-1
d_gene: -
CDR3aa: CASSLTGHTEAFF
CDR3nt: TGTGCCAGCAGTTTAACAGGTCACACTGAAGCTTTCTTT

v_gene: TRBV28
abundance: -
j_gene: TRBJ1-5
d_gene: TRBD1
CDR3aa: CASSVTGVRQPQHF
CDR3nt: TGTGCCAGCAGTGTCACAGGGGTCCGGCAGCCCCAGCATTTT

v_gene: TRBV28
abundance: -
j_gene: TRBJ1-2
d_gene: -
CDR3aa: CASSPGGAITNYGYTF
CDR3nt: TGTGCCAGCAGTCCCGGGGGGGCAATAACTAACTATGGCTACACCTTC

v_gene: TRBV6-4
abundance: many
j_gene: TRBJ2-2
d_gene: TRBD2
CDR3aa: CASSDGTSDTGELFF
CDR3nt: TGTGCCAGCAGTGACGGGACTAGCGACACCGGGGAGCTGTTTTTT

v_gene: TRBV24-1
abundance: -
j_gene: TRBJ1-5
d_gene: -
CDR3aa: CATSDLPQGLGDQPQHF
CDR3nt: TGTGCCACCAGTGATTTGCCCCAGGGTTTAGGGGATCAGCCCCAGCATTTT

v_gene: TRBV7-2
abundance: -
j_gene: TRBJ1-6
d_gene: TRBD1
CDR3aa: CASSPTGGVFSYNSPLHF
CDR3nt: TGTGCCAGCAGCCCCACAGGGGGAGTATTCTCCTATAATTCACCCCTCCACTTT

v_gene: TRBV11-2
abundance: once
j_gene: TRBJ1-3
d_gene: -
CDR3aa: CASSLESSSGNTIYF
CDR3nt: TGTGCCAGCAGTCTCGAGTCTAGCTCTGGAAACACCATATATTTT

v_gene: TRBV4-3
abundance: -
j_gene: TRBJ2-7
d_gene: TRBD1
CDR3aa: CASSRDRTGTYEQYF
CDR3nt: TGCGCCAGCAGCCGGGACAGGACAGGGACGTACGAGCAGTACTTC

v_gene: TRBV29-1
abundance: -
j_gene: TRBJ2-7
d_gene: -
CDR3aa: CSVEGRAGEQYF
CDR3nt: TGCAGCGTTGAAGGACGGGCGGGCGAGCAGTACTTC

v_gene: TRBV3-1/TRBV3-2
abundance: -
j_gene: TRBJ2-5
d_gene: -
CDR3aa: CASSQVRGETQYF
CDR3nt: TGTGCCAGCAGCCAAGTCAGGGGAGAGACCCAGTACTTC

v_gene: TRBV2
abundance: -
j_gene: TRBJ2-6
d_gene: -
CDR3aa: CASSPGLPDSGANVLTF
CDR3nt: TGTGCCAGCAGCCCCGGACTGCCCGACTCTGGGGCCAACGTCCTGACTTTC

v_gene: TRBV4-3
abundance: -
j_gene: TRBJ2-5
d_gene: -
CDR3aa: CASSRTGGETQYF
CDR3nt: TGCGCCAGCAGCCGCACAGGAGGGGAGACCCAGTACTTC

v_gene: TRBV14
abundance: -
j_gene: TRBJ2-1
d_gene: -
CDR3aa: CASSQDQYNEQFF
CDR3nt: TGTGCCAGCAGCCAAGACCAATACAATGAGCAGTTCTTC

v_gene: TRBV19
abundance: -
j_gene: TRBJ2-7
d_gene: -
CDR3aa: CASSISSASYEQYF
CDR3nt: TGTGCCAGTAGTATTAGTTCCGCTTCCTACGAGCAGTACTTC

v_gene: TRBV5-1
abundance: few
j_gene: TRBJ2-6
d_gene: -
CDR3aa: CASSLKQGTGANVLTF
CDR3nt: TGCGCCAGCAGCTTGAAACAGGGCACTGGGGCCAACGTCCTGACTTTC

v_gene: TRBV7-9
abundance: -
j_gene: TRBJ1-2
d_gene: -
CDR3aa: CASSPGQGNYGYTF
CDR3nt: TGTGCCAGCAGCCCAGGGCAGGGGAACTATGGCTACACCTTC

v_gene: TRBV7-2
abundance: -
j_gene: TRBJ1-5
d_gene: TRBD1
CDR3aa: CASSLTGGKSNQPQHF
CDR3nt: TGTGCCAGCAGCTTAACAGGGGGAAAGAGCAATCAGCCCCAGCATTTT

v_gene: TRBV4-1
abundance: -
j_gene: TRBJ2-5
d_gene: -
CDR3aa: CASSQDGERWETQYF
CDR3nt: TGCGCCAGCAGCCAAGACGGGGAGAGGTGGGAGACCCAGTACTTC

v_gene: TRBV10-3
abundance: few
j_gene: TRBJ1-2
d_gene: -
CDR3aa: CAISESGVYGYTF
CDR3nt: TGTGCCATCAGTGAGTCAGGGGTCTATGGCTACACCTTC

v_gene: TRBV5-1
abundance: -
j_gene: TRBJ2-7
d_gene: -
CDR3aa: CASSLAQGNSYEQYF
CDR3nt: TGCGCCAGCAGCTTGGCTCAGGGGAACTCCTACGAGCAGTACTTC

v_gene: TRBV3-1/TRBV3-2
abundance: -
j_gene: TRBJ2-3
d_gene: TRBD2
CDR3aa: CASSRSSGGARQYF
CDR3nt: TGTGCCAGCAGCCGCTCTAGCGGGGGGGCAAGGCAGTATTTT

v_gene: TRBV5-1
abundance: once
j_gene: TRBJ1-2
d_gene: -
CDR3aa: CASKEGAYGYTF
CDR3nt: TGCGCCAGCAAGGAAGGGGCATATGGCTACACCTTC

v_gene: TRBV19
abundance: -
j_gene: TRBJ2-7
d_gene: -
CDR3aa: CASISAAYEQYF
CDR3nt: TGTGCCAGTATCTCCGCGGCTTACGAGCAGTACTTC

v_gene: TRBV19
abundance: -
j_gene: TRBJ1-1
d_gene: -
CDR3aa: CASKEARTEAFF
CDR3nt: TGTGCCAGTAAGGAGGCGCGCACTGAAGCTTTCTTT

v_gene: TRBV5-1
abundance: -
j_gene: TRBJ2-5
d_gene: TRBD1
CDR3aa: CASSWTGANQETQYF
CDR3nt: TGCGCCAGCAGCTGGACAGGGGCGAACCAAGAGACCCAGTACTTC

v_gene: TRBV7-8
abundance: -
j_gene: TRBJ1-5
d_gene: TRBD1
CDR3aa: CASSLARGNQPQHF
CDR3nt: TGTGCCAGCAGCTTAGCCAGGGGGAATCAGCCCCAGCATTTT

v_gene: TRBV5-1
abundance: -
j_gene: TRBJ2-5
d_gene: -
CDR3aa: CASSLGPGQETQYF
CDR3nt: TGCGCCAGCAGCTTGGGGCCAGGACAAGAGACCCAGTACTTC

v_gene: TRBV28
abundance: -
j_gene: TRBJ1-2
d_gene: -
CDR3aa: CASSLGALNNYGYTF
CDR3nt: TGTGCCAGTTCTTTGGGGGCCCTAAATAACTATGGCTACACCTTC

v_gene: TRBV7-2
abundance: -
j_gene: TRBJ2-1
d_gene: -
CDR3aa: CASSLAVRLYNEQFF
CDR3nt: TGTGCCAGCAGCTTAGCAGTGCGGTTGTACAATGAGCAGTTCTTC

v_gene: TRBV19
abundance: -
j_gene: TRBJ1-2
d_gene: TRBD1
CDR3aa: CASSILGTARDGYTF
CDR3nt: TGTGCCAGTAGTATCCTGGGGACAGCGCGAGATGGCTACACCTTC

v_gene: TRBV5-4
abundance: -
j_gene: TRBJ1-1
d_gene: -
CDR3aa: CAFRVGAATEAFF
CDR3nt: TGTGCCTTTCGGGTGGGGGCGGCCACTGAAGCTTTCTTT

v_gene: TRBV5-6
abundance: -
j_gene: TRBJ2-1
d_gene: TRBD1
CDR3aa: CASTTGTGVFAEQFF
CDR3nt: TGTGCCAGCACCACCGGGACAGGGGTTTTTGCTGAGCAGTTCTTC

v_gene: TRBV2
abundance: few
j_gene: TRBJ1-5
d_gene: -
CDR3aa: CASNQGFANQPQHF
CDR3nt: TGTGCCAGCAACCAGGGGTTTGCCAATCAGCCCCAGCATTTT

v_gene: TRBV19
abundance: -
j_gene: TRBJ2-2
d_gene: -
CDR3aa: CASSIGSGDSGELFF
CDR3nt: TGTGCCAGTAGTATAGGGTCCGGGGATTCCGGGGAGCTGTTTTTT

v_gene: TRBV5-1
abundance: -
j_gene: TRBJ2-5
d_gene: -
CDR3aa: CASSSPTAGETQYF
CDR3nt: TGCGCCAGCAGTTCTCCGACCGCGGGGGAGACCCAGTACTTC

v_gene: TRBV9
abundance: -
j_gene: TRBJ1-1
d_gene: TRBD1
CDR3aa: CASSADRGQNTEAFF
CDR3nt: TGTGCCAGCAGCGCCGACAGGGGGCAGAACACTGAAGCTTTCTTT

v_gene: TRBV2
abundance: -
j_gene: TRBJ2-2
d_gene: -
CDR3aa: CASSVHGNTGELFF
CDR3nt: TGTGCCAGCAGTGTCCACGGGAACACCGGGGAGCTGTTTTTT

v_gene: TRBV7-2
abundance: -
j_gene: TRBJ1-4
d_gene: TRBD1
CDR3aa: CASSLVGQSHEKLFF
CDR3nt: TGTGCCAGCAGCTTAGTGGGACAGAGCCATGAAAAACTGTTTTTT